Listed below are T cell receptor beta chains from one sample, sequenced in a study of blood T cell repertoires in COVID-19. Only in-frame clones appear in the TCRdb table, and some are missing; sequencing was by immunoSEQ multiplex PCR. The sample comprises tens of thousands of clones, roughly 86% of which are singletons, and approximately 15% rests with the top ten. The source material was peripheral blood. These receptors originate from a man in his 60s with active or convalescent COVID-19. Each CDR3 is given with its conserved first and last residue. D genes are given only for firm matches. Clone size is shown for a subset of rows, as once, few, many or a class of expanded clone.

TRBJ2-5 | TRBV7-2 | - | - | TGTGCCAGCAGCGTAGGCCGGGAATCAGAGACCCAGTACTTC | CASSVGRESETQYF
TRBJ1-5 | TRBV9 | - | - | TGTGCCAGCAGCTCAACGGGCAATCAGCCCCAGCATTTT | CASSSTGNQPQHF
TRBJ2-7 | TRBV4-2 | few | TRBD1 | TGTGCCAGCAGCCAACCGAACGGGGGACAGGGGTCCTACGAGCAGTACTTC | CASSQPNGGQGSYEQYF
TRBJ1-3 | TRBV27 | - | TRBD1 | TGTGCCAGCAGTCCTGGGACAGCTGGAAACACCATATATTTT | CASSPGTAGNTIYF
TRBJ1-6 | TRBV2 | - | - | TGTGCCAGCCACCGGGGGGGGTACAATTCACCCCTCCACTTT | CASHRGGYNSPLHF
TRBJ1-1 | TRBV7-9 | - | - | TGTGCCAGCAGCTACAGGGATAATGAAGCTTTCTTT | CASSYRDNEAFF
TRBJ1-4 | TRBV28 | - | TRBD1 | TGTGCCAGCAGTCCGTCGGGACAGTCTAATGAAAAACTGTTTTTT | CASSPSGQSNEKLFF
TRBJ1-4 | TRBV7-8 | - | TRBD1 | TGTGCCAGCAGCCGACAGGGGTCGGCTGAAAAACTGTTTTTT | CASSRQGSAEKLFF
TRBJ1-5 | TRBV2 | few | TRBD1 | TGTGCCAGCACCGCCGGGACAGATTTCGGTCAGCCCCAGCATTTT | CASTAGTDFGQPQHF
TRBJ2-5 | TRBV7-3 | - | - | TGTGCCAGCAGCTTGAGCAGGACTACCTCCTTGGAGACCCAGTACTTC | CASSLSRTTSLETQYF
TRBJ2-2 | TRBV4-1 | - | - | TGCGCCAGCAGCCCCCCAATGGGGAGCGGGGAGCTGTTTTTT | CASSPPMGSGELFF
TRBJ1-2 | TRBV10-3 | - | TRBD1 | TGTGCCATCAGTGAACAGGGGAACTATGGCTACACCTTC | CAISEQGNYGYTF
TRBJ1-4 | TRBV19 | once | - | TGTGCCAGTAGTATACCAGGACAGCCCCCGGAAAAACTGTTTTTT | CASSIPGQPPEKLFF
TRBJ1-5 | TRBV9 | few | - | TGTGCCAGCAGCGTAGTAGGGGAAAACTTAGGGTTAGAAAATCAGCCCCAGCATTTT | CASSVVGENLGLENQPQHF
TRBJ2-7 | TRBV5-1 | - | - | TGCGCCAGCAGCTTGGGGGACACGGACTACGAGCAGTACTTC | CASSLGDTDYEQYF
TRBJ1-4 | TRBV28 | - | TRBD1 | TGTGCCAGCAGTCAAACCGGGACAGGACGCGAAAAACTGTTTTTT | CASSQTGTGREKLFF
TRBJ2-1 | TRBV13 | medium-sized | - | TGTGCCAGCAGCTTAGTGGGGGCCGTCAATGAGCAGTTCTTC | CASSLVGAVNEQFF
TRBJ2-6 | TRBV5-4 | - | - | TGTGCCAGCAGCCATGCTAACAGGGGACTCTCTGGGGCCAACGTCCTGACTTTC | CASSHANRGLSGANVLTF
TRBJ2-5 | TRBV6-5 | once | TRBD1 | TGTGCCAGCAGTTACTCTGGGACAGGGGGCTTGGAGACCCAGTACTTC | CASSYSGTGGLETQYF
TRBJ2-3 | TRBV7-2 | - | - | TGTGCCAGCACGCGGAGCCGCACAGATACGCAGTATTTT | CASTRSRTDTQYF
TRBJ1-3 | TRBV6-2/TRBV6-3 | few | TRBD1 | TGTGCCAGCGGTTCCGGACAGGGCTTCTCTGGAAACACCATATATTTT | CASGSGQGFSGNTIYF
TRBJ2-3 | TRBV4-3 | - | TRBD1 | TGCGCCAGCAGCCAACGACAGGGAGCCGACAGCACAGATACGCAGTATTTT | CASSQRQGADSTDTQYF
TRBJ2-5 | TRBV7-3 | - | TRBD2 | TGTGCCAGCAGCAGGGGACTAGCGGGGGCGGCCCAGTACTTC | CASSRGLAGAAQYF
TRBJ1-2 | TRBV7-9 | - | TRBD1 | TGTGCCAGCAGCGACACGCTGGATCCGGGACAGGGTCGATACTATGGCTACACCTTC | CASSDTLDPGQGRYYGYTF
TRBJ1-3 | TRBV5-1 | - | TRBD1 | TGCGCCAGCAGCTCACAGGGGGCAGGGGGAAACACCATATATTTT | CASSSQGAGGNTIYF
TRBJ1-6 | TRBV19 | - | - | TGTGCCAGTACGAGGCACCTCAATTCACCCCTCCACTTT | CASTRHLNSPLHF
TRBJ2-2 | TRBV7-9 | - | TRBD1 | TGTGCCAGCAGCTTAGACGGAGGACAGGGGAACACCGGGGAGCTGTTTTTT | CASSLDGGQGNTGELFF
TRBJ2-2 | TRBV3-1/TRBV3-2 | - | TRBD1 | TGTGCCAGCAGCCAAACCGACAGGGGAATCACCGGGGAGCTGTTTTTT | CASSQTDRGITGELFF
TRBJ2-7 | TRBV18 | - | - | TGTGCCAGCTCACCAGGAAACCAGGTCCACGAGCAGTACTTC | CASSPGNQVHEQYF
TRBJ1-2 | TRBV6-5 | - | TRBD1 | TGTGCCAGTTGGCCTGGACAGGGCCCCGACTATGGCTACACCTTC | CASWPGQGPDYGYTF
TRBJ2-5 | TRBV4-1 | - | - | TGCGCCAGCAGCCAGGGGGCGGAGGAGACCCAGTACTTC | CASSQGAEETQYF
TRBJ1-5 | TRBV2 | - | - | TGTGCCAGCAGTGAAATTTCAGGGAATCAGCCCCAGCATTTT | CASSEISGNQPQHF
TRBJ2-7 | TRBV18 | - | - | TGTGCCAGCTCACCACCGCTCAGTCTCGAGCAGTACTTC | CASSPPLSLEQYF
TRBJ2-1 | TRBV5-1 | - | - | TGCGCCAGCAGCTTGGCCCCAGGGTACAATGAGCAGTTCTTC | CASSLAPGYNEQFF
TRBJ1-6 | TRBV7-2 | - | - | TGTGCCAGCAGCCCGGGACAATTGAGCTCCTATAATTCACCCCTCCACTTT | CASSPGQLSSYNSPLHF
TRBJ2-1 | TRBV6-4 | - | TRBD2 | TGTGCCAGCAGTGGACAGGGACTAGCGGGAAATGAGCAGTTCTTC | CASSGQGLAGNEQFF
TRBJ2-5 | TRBV5-6 | - | - | TGTGCCAGCAGCACGAGGGTGAGTGAGACCCAGTACTTC | CASSTRVSETQYF
TRBJ1-1 | TRBV7-2 | - | TRBD1 | TGTGCCAGCAGCCCGGGGACAGCGAACACTGAAGCTTTCTTT | CASSPGTANTEAFF
TRBJ1-3 | TRBV6-5 | - | - | TGTGCCAGCCTCAGAAATTCCGGAAACACCATATATTTT | CASLRNSGNTIYF
TRBJ2-4 | TRBV27 | - | - | TGTGCCAGCAGTTCCCACGACAGGGAGGAGGATCAGTACTTC | CASSSHDREEDQYF
TRBJ2-5 | TRBV2 | - | - | TGTGCCAGCGGTTTATCCCGGGGGGAGACCCAGTACTTC | CASGLSRGETQYF
TRBJ1-2 | TRBV5-5 | - | - | TGTGCCAGCAGCTTGGGCGGAGACTATGGCTACACCTTC | CASSLGGDYGYTF
TRBJ1-2 | TRBV4-3 | - | - | TGCGCCAGCAGCCACTCAGGGTTAGCTAACTATGGCTACACCTTC | CASSHSGLANYGYTF
TRBJ2-7 | TRBV5-1 | - | - | TGCGCCAGCAGCCTCGACAGGAGATCCTACGAGCAGTACTTC | CASSLDRRSYEQYF
TRBJ2-3 | TRBV3-1/TRBV3-2 | few | TRBD2 | TGTGCCAGCAGCGGGGGGGAGGCAGATACGCAGTATTTT | CASSGGEADTQYF
TRBJ2-7 | TRBV7-2 | once | TRBD1 | TGTGCCAGCAGCTTATATCGGATGGGACAGTCCTACGAGCAGTACTTC | CASSLYRMGQSYEQYF
TRBJ1-4 | TRBV7-2 | once | - | TGTGCCAGCAGCTTAGCACAGGGCTCTAATGAAAAACTGTTTTTT | CASSLAQGSNEKLFF
TRBJ1-6 | TRBV27 | - | - | TGTGCCAGCAGTCCGATGGAGGGTGGTAATTCACCCCTCCACTTT | CASSPMEGGNSPLHF
TRBJ1-4 | TRBV19 | - | - | TGTGCCAGTAGTCTTTTGGACAGTAATGAAAAACTGTTTTTT | CASSLLDSNEKLFF
TRBJ2-6 | TRBV5-4 | few | TRBD1 | TGTGCCACTCAACTGCCGGGACAGGGAGTCTCTGGGGCCAACGTCCTGACTTTC | CATQLPGQGVSGANVLTF
TRBJ1-5 | TRBV7-2 | - | - | TGTGCCAGCAGCCCAACAGGGAACAATCAGCCCCAGCATTTT | CASSPTGNNQPQHF
TRBJ1-2 | TRBV12-3/TRBV12-4 | - | - | TGTGCCAGCAGTTCCGGCTATGGCTACACCTTC | CASSSGYGYTF
TRBJ1-4 | TRBV28 | - | - | TGTGCCAGCAGTTTACCGGGGTCCAGTGAAAAACTGTTTTTT | CASSLPGSSEKLFF
TRBJ2-4 | TRBV5-1 | - | - | TGCGCCAGCAGCTTGGCCGTCGGGAACATTCAGTACTTC | CASSLAVGNIQYF
TRBJ1-2 | TRBV5-1 | - | - | TGCGCCAGCAGCTTGGAGTTTAGACTTTACACCTTC | CASSLEFRLYTF